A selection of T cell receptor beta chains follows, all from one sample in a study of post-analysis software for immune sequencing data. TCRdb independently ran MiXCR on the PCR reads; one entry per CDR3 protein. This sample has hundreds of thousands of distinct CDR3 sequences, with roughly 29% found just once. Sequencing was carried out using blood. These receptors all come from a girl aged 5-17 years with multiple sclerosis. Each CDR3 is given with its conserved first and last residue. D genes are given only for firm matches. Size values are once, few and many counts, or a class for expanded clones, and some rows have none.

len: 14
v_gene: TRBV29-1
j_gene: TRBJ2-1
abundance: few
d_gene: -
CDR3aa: CSVPSSLSYNEQFF
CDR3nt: TGCAGCGTTCCATCTAGTCTCTCCTACAATGAGCAGTTCTTC

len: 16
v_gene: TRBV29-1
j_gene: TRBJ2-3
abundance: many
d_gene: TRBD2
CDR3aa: CSARGEAALVQIKQYF
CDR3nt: TGCAGCGCCCGGGGGGAGGCTGCGTTGGTGCAGATAAAGCAGTATTTT

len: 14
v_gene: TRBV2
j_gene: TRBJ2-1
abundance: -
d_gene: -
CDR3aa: CASREGRTPNEQFF
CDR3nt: TGTGCCAGCAGGGAGGGACGGACCCCCAATGAGCAGTTCTTC

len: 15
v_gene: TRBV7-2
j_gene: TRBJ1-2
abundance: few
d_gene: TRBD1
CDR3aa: CASSLGTGLTYGYTF
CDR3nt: TGTGCCAGCAGCTTGGGGACAGGGCTCACCTATGGCTACACCTTC

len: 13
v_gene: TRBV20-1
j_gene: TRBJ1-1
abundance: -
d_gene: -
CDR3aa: CSARDILGFEAFF
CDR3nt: TGCAGTGCTAGAGATATTTTAGGGTTTGAAGCTTTCTTT

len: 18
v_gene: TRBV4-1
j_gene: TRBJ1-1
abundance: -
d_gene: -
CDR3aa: CASSQEGVGSFMNTEAFF
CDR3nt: TGCGCCAGCAGCCAAGAGGGGGTGGGCAGCTTCATGAACACTGAAGCTTTCTTT

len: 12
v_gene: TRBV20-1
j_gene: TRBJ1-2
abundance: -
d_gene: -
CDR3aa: CSTRTRNYGYTF
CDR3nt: TGCAGTACCAGGACACGTAACTATGGCTACACCTTC

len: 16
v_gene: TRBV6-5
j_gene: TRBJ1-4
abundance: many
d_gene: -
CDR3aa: CASSYRGTATNEKLFF
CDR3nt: TGTGCCAGCAGTTACCGGGGCACAGCAACTAATGAAAAACTGTTTTTT

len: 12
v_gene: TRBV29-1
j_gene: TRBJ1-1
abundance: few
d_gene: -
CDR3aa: CSSHGGDTEAFF
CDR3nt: TGCAGCTCGCACGGAGGAGACACTGAAGCTTTCTTT

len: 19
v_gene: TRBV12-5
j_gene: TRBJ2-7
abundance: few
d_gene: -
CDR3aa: CASGLPPHEGGALCSEQYF
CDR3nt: TGTGCTAGTGGTTTGCCGCCCCACGAGGGGGGGGCCCTTTGTAGCGAGCAGTACTTC

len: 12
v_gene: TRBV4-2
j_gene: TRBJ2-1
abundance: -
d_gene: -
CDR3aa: CASSQVGLEQFF
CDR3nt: TGTGCCAGCAGCCAAGTGGGGCTTGAGCAGTTCTTC

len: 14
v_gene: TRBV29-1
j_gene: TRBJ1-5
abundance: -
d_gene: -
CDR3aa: CSVREDSSNQPQHF
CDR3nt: TGCAGCGTCCGAGAGGACAGTAGCAATCAGCCCCAGCATTTT

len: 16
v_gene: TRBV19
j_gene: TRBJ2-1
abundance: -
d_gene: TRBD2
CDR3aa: CASSPRLAAFPNEQFF
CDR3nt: TGTGCCAGTAGTCCCCGACTAGCCGCTTTTCCCAATGAGCAGTTCTTC

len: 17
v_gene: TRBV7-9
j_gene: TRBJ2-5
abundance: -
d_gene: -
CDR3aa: CASSRTTGTSEDVEQYF
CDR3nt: TGTGCCAGCAGCCGGACTACGGGTACCTCGGAGGACGTGGAGCAGTACTTC

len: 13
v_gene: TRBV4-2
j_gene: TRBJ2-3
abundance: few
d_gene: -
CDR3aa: CASRRWGTDTQYF
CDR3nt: TGTGCCAGCAGACGATGGGGGACAGATACGCAGTATTTT

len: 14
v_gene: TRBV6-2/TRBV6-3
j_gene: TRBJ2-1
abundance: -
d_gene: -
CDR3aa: CASSRRTTLNEQFF
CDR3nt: TGTGCCAGCAGTCGACGGACGACCCTCAATGAGCAGTTCTTC

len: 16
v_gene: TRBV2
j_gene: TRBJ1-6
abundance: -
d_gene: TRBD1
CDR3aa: CTSSEAWTGGNSPLHF
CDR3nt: TGTACCAGCAGTGAAGCTTGGACAGGGGGAAATTCACCCCTCCACTTT

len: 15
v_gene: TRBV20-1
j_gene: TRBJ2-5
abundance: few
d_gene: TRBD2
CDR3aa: CSVVGLAGEGETQYF
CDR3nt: TGCAGTGTGGTGGGGCTAGCGGGAGAAGGAGAGACCCAGTACTTC

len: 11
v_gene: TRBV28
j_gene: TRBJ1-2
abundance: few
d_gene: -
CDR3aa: CASSTPYGYTF
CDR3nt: TGTGCCAGCAGCACACCCTATGGCTACACCTTC

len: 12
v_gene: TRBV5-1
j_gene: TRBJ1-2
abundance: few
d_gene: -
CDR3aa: CASSFEGEGYTF
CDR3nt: TGCGCCAGCAGCTTCGAGGGAGAGGGCTACACCTTC

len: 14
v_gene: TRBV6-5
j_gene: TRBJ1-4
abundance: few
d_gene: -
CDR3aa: CASSSGRTNEKLFF
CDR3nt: TGTGCCAGCAGTTCGGGCAGGACTAATGAAAAACTGTTTTTT

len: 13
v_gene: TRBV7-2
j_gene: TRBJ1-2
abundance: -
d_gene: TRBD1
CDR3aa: CASAPGQGYGYTF
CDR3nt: TGTGCCAGCGCCCCTGGACAGGGATATGGCTACACCTTC

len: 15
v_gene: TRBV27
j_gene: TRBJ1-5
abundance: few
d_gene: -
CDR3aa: CASPWPPDLRQPQHF
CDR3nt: TGTGCCAGCCCCTGGCCCCCGGACCTTCGGCAGCCCCAGCATTTT

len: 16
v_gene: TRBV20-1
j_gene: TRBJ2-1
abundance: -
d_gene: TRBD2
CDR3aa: CSARRLAGGTYNEQFF
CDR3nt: TGCAGTGCTAGACGACTAGCGGGGGGGACCTACAATGAGCAGTTCTTC

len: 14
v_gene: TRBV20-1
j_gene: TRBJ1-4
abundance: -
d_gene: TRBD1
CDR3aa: CSAARTGGPEKLFF
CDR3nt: TGCAGTGCTGCCCGGACAGGGGGCCCCGAAAAACTGTTTTTT

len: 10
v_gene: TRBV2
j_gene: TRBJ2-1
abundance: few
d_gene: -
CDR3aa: CASSEYEQFF
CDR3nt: TGTGCCAGCAGTGAATATGAGCAGTTCTTC

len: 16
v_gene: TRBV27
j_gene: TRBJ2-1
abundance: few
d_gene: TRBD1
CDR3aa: CASTLTGQGATGEQFF
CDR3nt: TGTGCCAGCACGTTAACGGGACAGGGCGCGACCGGTGAGCAGTTCTTC

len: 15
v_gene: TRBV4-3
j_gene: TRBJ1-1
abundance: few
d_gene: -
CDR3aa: CASSQDSTGKAEAFF
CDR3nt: TGCGCCAGCAGCCAAGATTCGACGGGTAAGGCTGAAGCTTTCTTT

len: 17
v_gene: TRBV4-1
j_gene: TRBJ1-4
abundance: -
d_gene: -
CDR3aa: CASSQGQALGANEKLFF
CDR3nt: TGCGCCAGCAGCCAAGGGCAGGCCCTTGGGGCTAATGAAAAACTGTTTTTT

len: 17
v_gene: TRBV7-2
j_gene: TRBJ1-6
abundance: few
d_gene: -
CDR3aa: CASSLAGLEGSQRPLHF
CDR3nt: TGTGCCAGCAGCTTAGCTGGGTTAGAGGGGTCCCAACGGCCCCTCCACTTT